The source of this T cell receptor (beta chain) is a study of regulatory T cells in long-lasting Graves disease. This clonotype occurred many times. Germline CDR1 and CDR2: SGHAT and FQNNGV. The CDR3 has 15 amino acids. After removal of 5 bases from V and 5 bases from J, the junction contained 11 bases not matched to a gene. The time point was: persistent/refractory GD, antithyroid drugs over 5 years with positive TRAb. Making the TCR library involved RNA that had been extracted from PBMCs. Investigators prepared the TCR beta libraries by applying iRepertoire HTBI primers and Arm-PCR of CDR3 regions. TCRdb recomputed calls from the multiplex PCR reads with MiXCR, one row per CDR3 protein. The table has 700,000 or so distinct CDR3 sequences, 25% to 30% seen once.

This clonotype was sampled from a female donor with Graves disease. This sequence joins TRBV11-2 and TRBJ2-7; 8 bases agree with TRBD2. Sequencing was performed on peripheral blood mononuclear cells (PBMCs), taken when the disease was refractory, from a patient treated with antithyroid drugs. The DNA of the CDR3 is TGTGCCAGCAGCCTTGCCGGGACTAGATTAGACGAGCAGTACTTC. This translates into CASSLAGTRLDEQYF.